These T cell receptor beta chains were read from a single sample in a study of T cells in Graves' hyperthyroidism and ophthalmopathy. Each CDR3 protein gets one entry after TCRdb re-called the multiplex PCR reads with MiXCR. The sample holds about 740,000 distinct CDR3 sequences, 14% seen once. The sample taken for sequencing was blood. The source is a young woman with Graves' hyperthyroidism. Both conserved end residues are part of each CDR3. Fields, in order: V gene, clone size, J gene, D gene, CDR3 DNA, CDR3 protein. The D gene is left open where the match is weak. Part of the rows lack a size; the others show once, few, many or a class for expanded clones.

v_gene: TRBV30
abundance: many
j_gene: TRBJ1-1
d_gene: NA
CDR3nt: TGTGCCTGGAGTGTAATTGCCAGGGGGAACACTGAAGCTTTCTTT
CDR3aa: CAWSVIARGNTEAFF

v_gene: TRBV7-9
abundance: many
j_gene: TRBJ2-7
d_gene: NA
CDR3nt: TGTGCCAGCAGCTCCCCGGGACGGTACGAGCAGTACTTC
CDR3aa: CASSSPGRYEQYF

v_gene: TRBV19
abundance: few
j_gene: TRBJ2-2
d_gene: NA
CDR3nt: TGTGCCAGTAGTACCTCAGGGAGCACCGGGGAGCTGTTTTTT
CDR3aa: CASSTSGSTGELFF

v_gene: TRBV7-8
abundance: many
j_gene: TRBJ2-1
d_gene: TRBD2
CDR3nt: TGTGCCAGCAGCCCACCTAGCGGGAGGGGGGCCAATGAGCAGTTCTTC
CDR3aa: CASSPPSGRGANEQFF

v_gene: TRBV28
abundance: NA
j_gene: TRBJ2-7
d_gene: NA
CDR3nt: TGTGCCAGCAGTTTCTACAGGTTAAGCTCCTACAATGAGCAGTACTTC
CDR3aa: CASSFYRLSSYNEQYF

v_gene: TRBV7-9
abundance: NA
j_gene: TRBJ2-1
d_gene: NA
CDR3nt: TGTGCCAGCAGCTTGATCGGGGGACAGGAGCAGTTCTTC
CDR3aa: CASSLIGGQEQFF

v_gene: TRBV5-1
abundance: few
j_gene: TRBJ2-1
d_gene: TRBD2
CDR3nt: TGCGCCAGCAGCCAAACTAGCGGGAGCACGGTTAGGCAGTTCTTC
CDR3aa: CASSQTSGSTVRQFF

v_gene: TRBV11-2
abundance: few
j_gene: TRBJ2-7
d_gene: TRBD1
CDR3nt: TGTGCCAGCAGCTTAGACGACAGGGCCAGCTCCTACGAGCAGTACTTC
CDR3aa: CASSLDDRASSYEQYF

v_gene: TRBV19
abundance: NA
j_gene: TRBJ2-2
d_gene: TRBD2
CDR3nt: TGTGCCAGTAGTTTCTGGGGACTAGAGCTCACCGGGGAGCTGTTTTTT
CDR3aa: CASSFWGLELTGELFF

v_gene: TRBV7-2
abundance: many
j_gene: TRBJ1-5
d_gene: TRBD1
CDR3nt: TGTGCCAGCAGCTTAGAGGGGGCAATTCATCAGCCCCAGCATTTT
CDR3aa: CASSLEGAIHQPQHF

v_gene: TRBV7-6
abundance: many
j_gene: TRBJ2-1
d_gene: TRBD1
CDR3nt: TGTGCCAGCAGCTTAGAGGGGGCAGGGGCGGGTGAGCAGTTCTTC
CDR3aa: CASSLEGAGAGEQFF

v_gene: TRBV6-1
abundance: NA
j_gene: TRBJ2-5
d_gene: TRBD2
CDR3nt: TGTGCCAGCAGTCCACCTGGACTAGCCGGGGGTCGAGGGACCCAGTACTTC
CDR3aa: CASSPPGLAGGRGTQYF

v_gene: TRBV13
abundance: many
j_gene: TRBJ1-1
d_gene: NA
CDR3nt: TGTGCCAGCAGCTTAGGAGGATTCGGAGGTACTGAAGCTTTCTTT
CDR3aa: CASSLGGFGGTEAFF

v_gene: TRBV20-1
abundance: many
j_gene: TRBJ2-1
d_gene: TRBD1
CDR3nt: TGCAGTGGCCCCCGACAGGGGGTGGATGAGCAGTTCTTC
CDR3aa: CSGPRQGVDEQFF

v_gene: TRBV7-9
abundance: NA
j_gene: TRBJ2-7
d_gene: TRBD2
CDR3nt: TGTGCCAGCAGCCACAAACTAGCGGGAGGGCCGGGGCAGTACTTC
CDR3aa: CASSHKLAGGPGQYF

v_gene: TRBV12-3/TRBV12-4
abundance: many
j_gene: TRBJ1-5
d_gene: NA
CDR3nt: TGTGCCAGCAGTTTTGTCCGACCGGGCAATCAGCCCCAGCATTTT
CDR3aa: CASSFVRPGNQPQHF

v_gene: TRBV12-5
abundance: NA
j_gene: TRBJ2-1
d_gene: TRBD2
CDR3nt: TGTGCTAGTGGTTTGGGTAGCGGGGGGAACAATGAGCAGTTCTTC
CDR3aa: CASGLGSGGNNEQFF

v_gene: TRBV7-9
abundance: few
j_gene: TRBJ2-4
d_gene: TRBD2
CDR3nt: TGTGCCAGCACCCCGCGGGGGGTACAAAACATTCAGTACTTC
CDR3aa: CASTPRGVQNIQYF

v_gene: TRBV4-1
abundance: NA
j_gene: TRBJ2-2
d_gene: NA
CDR3nt: TGCGCCAGCAGTCCCTATGGCGACCGGGAGCTGTTTTTT
CDR3aa: CASSPYGDRELFF

v_gene: TRBV10-2
abundance: NA
j_gene: TRBJ2-3
d_gene: TRBD2
CDR3nt: TGCGCCACCGCGGGACTAGCGGGAGATAGGCAGTATTTT
CDR3aa: CATAGLAGDRQYF

v_gene: TRBV7-9
abundance: few
j_gene: TRBJ2-2
d_gene: NA
CDR3nt: TGTGCCAGCAGCTTAGGACAGGTGGCGGTGTCCGGGGAGCTGTTTTTT
CDR3aa: CASSLGQVAVSGELFF

v_gene: TRBV6-5
abundance: many
j_gene: TRBJ1-4
d_gene: TRBD1
CDR3nt: TGTGCCAGCAGCCCGGCCCGGACAGGGGTGTTCGAAAAACTGTTTTTT
CDR3aa: CASSPARTGVFEKLFF

v_gene: TRBV12-3/TRBV12-4
abundance: few
j_gene: TRBJ2-1
d_gene: TRBD1
CDR3nt: TGTGCCAGCAGTTTGGGGACAGGGCCCCGGGCCAATGAGCAGTTCTTC
CDR3aa: CASSLGTGPRANEQFF

v_gene: TRBV14
abundance: few
j_gene: TRBJ2-7
d_gene: NA
CDR3nt: TGTGCCAGCAGCCCATGGAGAAGGTCCTACGAGCAGTACTTC
CDR3aa: CASSPWRRSYEQYF

v_gene: TRBV5-5
abundance: NA
j_gene: TRBJ1-5
d_gene: NA
CDR3nt: TGTGCCAGCAGCTCCCTCCAAAAAATCGTAAGCAATCAGCCCCAGCATTTT
CDR3aa: CASSSLQKIVSNQPQHF

v_gene: TRBV20-1
abundance: many
j_gene: TRBJ2-7
d_gene: NA
CDR3nt: TGCAGTGCTAGAGATGGTTTACGGGACCGAACCTACGAGCAGTACTTC
CDR3aa: CSARDGLRDRTYEQYF

v_gene: TRBV19
abundance: NA
j_gene: TRBJ2-1
d_gene: NA
CDR3nt: TGTGCCAGTAGTATCGGGCAGGGCTCACAATATGAGCAGTTCTTC
CDR3aa: CASSIGQGSQYEQFF

v_gene: TRBV4-2
abundance: few
j_gene: TRBJ1-2
d_gene: NA
CDR3nt: TGTGCCAGCAGCCAAGATCCGGACTTGAGAGGGGAGATCTATAACTATGGCTACACCTTC
CDR3aa: CASSQDPDLRGEIYNYGYTF

v_gene: TRBV7-2
abundance: few
j_gene: TRBJ2-7
d_gene: NA
CDR3nt: TGTGCCAGCAGCCCCCATGGGCGGTCACCCTACGAGCAGTACTTC
CDR3aa: CASSPHGRSPYEQYF

v_gene: TRBV10-1
abundance: many
j_gene: TRBJ1-1
d_gene: NA
CDR3nt: TGCGCCAGCAGTGAGACCGGGACATTGAACACTGAAGCTTTCTTT
CDR3aa: CASSETGTLNTEAFF

v_gene: TRBV30
abundance: many
j_gene: TRBJ1-1
d_gene: NA
CDR3nt: TGTGCCTGGAGTATAAGCGGGAACACTGAAGCTTTCTTT
CDR3aa: CAWSISGNTEAFF

v_gene: TRBV10-3
abundance: NA
j_gene: TRBJ2-1
d_gene: NA
CDR3nt: TGTGCCACCACCGGGTCGGGAAAGGATGAGCAGTTCTTC
CDR3aa: CATTGSGKDEQFF

v_gene: TRBV20-1
abundance: many
j_gene: TRBJ2-7
d_gene: TRBD2
CDR3nt: TGCAGTGCTAGGGGGGGACTAGCGGGAGACCACTCCTACGAGCAGTACTTC
CDR3aa: CSARGGLAGDHSYEQYF

v_gene: TRBV6-1
abundance: many
j_gene: TRBJ2-7
d_gene: NA
CDR3nt: TGTGCCAGCAGAAGGGATACGGGTGAATCCTACGAGCAGTACTTC
CDR3aa: CASRRDTGESYEQYF

v_gene: TRBV14
abundance: many
j_gene: TRBJ2-7
d_gene: TRBD2
CDR3nt: TGTGCCAGCAGCCTCGTGGGGACTAGTCGATCCTACGAGCAGTACTTC
CDR3aa: CASSLVGTSRSYEQYF

v_gene: TRBV5-5
abundance: NA
j_gene: TRBJ1-3
d_gene: NA
CDR3nt: TGTGCCAGCAGCTTGGTAGCCCCGGGGATCTCTGGAAACACCATATATTTT
CDR3aa: CASSLVAPGISGNTIYF

v_gene: TRBV28
abundance: many
j_gene: TRBJ1-2
d_gene: NA
CDR3nt: TGTGCCAGCAGTCACACTAAGGCGGGCCCCGGGCGTGGCTACACCTTC
CDR3aa: CASSHTKAGPGRGYTF

v_gene: TRBV3-1
abundance: NA
j_gene: TRBJ2-5
d_gene: NA
CDR3nt: TGTGCCAGCAGCCAATCTACCCGGTATAAAGAGACCCAGTACTTC
CDR3aa: CASSQSTRYKETQYF

v_gene: TRBV6-5
abundance: NA
j_gene: TRBJ2-1
d_gene: NA
CDR3nt: TGTGCCAGCAGTTACTCCCCTAGCCACAATGAGCAGTTCTTC
CDR3aa: CASSYSPSHNEQFF

v_gene: TRBV14
abundance: NA
j_gene: TRBJ2-2
d_gene: TRBD2
CDR3nt: TGTGCCAGCAGCCTGGGGAGGGGACTAGAAGCCGGGGAGCTGTTTTTT
CDR3aa: CASSLGRGLEAGELFF

v_gene: TRBV7-2
abundance: many
j_gene: TRBJ2-3
d_gene: TRBD2
CDR3nt: TGTGCCAGCAGCTTAAACACGGGAGGGCCCACAGATACGCAGTATTTT
CDR3aa: CASSLNTGGPTDTQYF

v_gene: TRBV6-2/TRBV6-3
abundance: few
j_gene: TRBJ2-5
d_gene: NA
CDR3nt: TGTGCCAGCAGTTACCTGGCAGCCCGAGAGACCCAGTACTTC
CDR3aa: CASSYLAARETQYF

v_gene: TRBV3-1
abundance: few
j_gene: TRBJ1-1
d_gene: TRBD1
CDR3nt: TGTGCCAGCAGCCAAGTATCAGGGGGGACTGAAGCTTTCTTT
CDR3aa: CASSQVSGGTEAFF

v_gene: TRBV30
abundance: many
j_gene: TRBJ2-1
d_gene: NA
CDR3nt: TGTGCCTGGAGTAGAGAGCGGACCAATGAGCAGTTCTTC
CDR3aa: CAWSRERTNEQFF

v_gene: TRBV30
abundance: many
j_gene: TRBJ2-7
d_gene: NA
CDR3nt: TGTGCCTGGAGTGTAGTCGGGGACGAGCAGTACTTC
CDR3aa: CAWSVVGDEQYF